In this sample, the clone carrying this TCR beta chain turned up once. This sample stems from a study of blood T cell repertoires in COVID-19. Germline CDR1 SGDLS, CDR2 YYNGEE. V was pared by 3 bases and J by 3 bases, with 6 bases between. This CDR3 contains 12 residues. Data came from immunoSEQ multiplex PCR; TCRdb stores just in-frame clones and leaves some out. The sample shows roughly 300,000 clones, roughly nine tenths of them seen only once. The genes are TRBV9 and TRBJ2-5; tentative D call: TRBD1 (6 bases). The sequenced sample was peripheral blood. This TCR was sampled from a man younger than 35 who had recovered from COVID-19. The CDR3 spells CASSEGEETQYF. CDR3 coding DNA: TGTGCCAGCAGCGAGGGGGAAGAGACCCAGTACTTC.